A selection of T cell receptor beta chains follows, all from one sample in a study of OX40 agonist ivuxolimab in advanced cancers. Some clones are missing from TCRdb's copy, which holds only in-frame ones; the method was immunoSEQ multiplex PCR. Of about 53,000 clones listed, around 82% are singletons. The sample was CD4+ or CD8+ T cells sorted from blood, taken in a trial of the OX40 agonist ivuxolimab. Receptor source: an adult with an advanced solid tumor such as melanoma, head and neck, liver or kidney cancer. Each CDR3 is given with its conserved first and last residue. The D gene is left open where the match is weak. Clone size is not always given. Where it is, it says once, few, many or a class for expanded clones.

j_call clone_size d_call v_call cdr3_nt cdr3_aa
TRBJ1-1 - - TRBV4-1 TGCGCCAGCAGCTTCTCTTCCGGACCCAAACCGAACACTGAAGCTTTCTTT CASSFSSGPKPNTEAFF
TRBJ2-7 - - TRBV13 TGTGCCAGCAGCTTAGGGGGCGAGCAGTACTTC CASSLGGEQYF
TRBJ2-3 - - TRBV4-2 TGTGCCAGCAGCCAAGTAGGGGGGCCGGGCACAGATACGCAGTATTTT CASSQVGGPGTDTQYF
TRBJ2-7 - - TRBV7-2 TGTGCCAGCAGCTTAGGGTCTCGAGCGGTCTACGAGCAGTACTTC CASSLGSRAVYEQYF
TRBJ1-1 - - TRBV30 TGTGCCTGGAGCGGTATCCAGGGCGGGGACACTGAAGCTTTCTTT CAWSGIQGGDTEAFF
TRBJ2-5 few TRBD2 TRBV10-3 TGTGCCATCAGTCCCGGGACTAGCGGGACAGAGACCCAGTACTTC CAISPGTSGTETQYF
TRBJ2-7 - - TRBV19 TGTGCCAGTAGCGAAAGGAGAGGTGGCTACGAGCAGTACTTC CASSERRGGYEQYF
TRBJ2-2 - - TRBV7-3 TGTGCCAGCAGCTTAGCCGCCCCCGGGGCTAACACCGGGGAGCTGTTTTTT CASSLAAPGANTGELFF
TRBJ2-3 - TRBD2 TRBV6-1 TGTGCCAGCAGTGAAGCAAGGCCTAGCGGGATTGATACGCAGTATTTT CASSEARPSGIDTQYF
TRBJ2-1 - - TRBV11-3 TGTGCCAGCAGCTTAGGAGGCGTCGAAGGCCGTGAGCAGTTCTTC CASSLGGVEGREQFF
TRBJ2-7 - - TRBV19 TGTGCCAGTAGTATGTCCCGGCGCAGCCCTCCGGGCGAGCAGTACTTC CASSMSRRSPPGEQYF
TRBJ2-7 once - TRBV28 TGTGCCAGCACTAGGAGTCAGGGGGGTACCTACGAGCAGTACTTC CASTRSQGGTYEQYF
TRBJ2-7 - - TRBV11-3 TGTGCCAGCGGAGTGTTCTCCTACGAGCAGTACTTC CASGVFSYEQYF
TRBJ2-1 - TRBD1 TRBV19 TGTGCCAGTAGGGGGGACAGGGACAATGAGCAGTTCTTC CASRGDRDNEQFF
TRBJ2-7 - - TRBV5-1 TGCGCCAGCAGCTCCCTTCCTCTACCTCGACACGGGGCCGCGCAGTACTTC CASSSLPLPRHGAAQYF
TRBJ1-2 - - TRBV4-2 TGTGCCAGCAGCTTACAGGGAATTAGTGGCTACACCTTC CASSLQGISGYTF